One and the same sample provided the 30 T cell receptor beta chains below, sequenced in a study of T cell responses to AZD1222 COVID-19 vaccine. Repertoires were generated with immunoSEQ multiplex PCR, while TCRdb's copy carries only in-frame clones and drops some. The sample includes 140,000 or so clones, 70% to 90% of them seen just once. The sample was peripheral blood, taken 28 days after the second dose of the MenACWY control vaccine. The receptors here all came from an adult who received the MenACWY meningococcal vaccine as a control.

The CDR3 loop reads CSVGTSGGYNEQFF. In DNA form, the CDR3 reads TGCAGCGTTGGAACTAGCGGGGGCTACAATGAGCAGTTCTTC. The V gene is TRBV29-1, the J gene TRBJ2-1; TRBD2 matches at 11 bases. The V gene's germline CDR1 is SQVTM and CDR2 ANQGSEA. The V and J ends lost 4 bases and 3 bases, in that order; junction bases with no gene match: 2. The CDR3 runs to 14 residues.

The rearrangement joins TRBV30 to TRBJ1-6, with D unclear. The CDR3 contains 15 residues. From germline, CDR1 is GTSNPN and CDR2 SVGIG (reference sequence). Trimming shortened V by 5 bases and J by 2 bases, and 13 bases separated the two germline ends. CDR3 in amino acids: CAWGLPGAYNSPLHF. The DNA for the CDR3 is TGTGCCTGGGGACTACCGGGAGCCTATAATTCACCCCTCCACTTT.

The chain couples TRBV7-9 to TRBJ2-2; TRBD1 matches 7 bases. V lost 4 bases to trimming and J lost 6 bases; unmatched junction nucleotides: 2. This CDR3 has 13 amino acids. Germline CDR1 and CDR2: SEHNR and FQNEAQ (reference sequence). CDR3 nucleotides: TGTGCCAGCAGCTATACAGGGGCCGGGGAGCTGTTTTTT. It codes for CASSYTGAGELFF.

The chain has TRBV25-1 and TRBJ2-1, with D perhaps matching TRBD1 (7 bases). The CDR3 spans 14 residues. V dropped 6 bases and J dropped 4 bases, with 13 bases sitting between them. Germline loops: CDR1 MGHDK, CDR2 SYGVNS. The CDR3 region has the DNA TGTGCCAGCAGCCCCGCGGGACAGTACAATGAGCAGTTCTTC. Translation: CASSPAGQYNEQFF.

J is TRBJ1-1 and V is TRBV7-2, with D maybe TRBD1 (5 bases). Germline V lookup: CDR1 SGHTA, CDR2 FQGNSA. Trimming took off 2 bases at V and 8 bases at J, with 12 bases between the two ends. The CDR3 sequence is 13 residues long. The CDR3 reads CASSLWRDLEAFF. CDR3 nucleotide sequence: TGTGCCAGCAGCTTATGGCGGGACTTAGAAGCTTTCTTT.

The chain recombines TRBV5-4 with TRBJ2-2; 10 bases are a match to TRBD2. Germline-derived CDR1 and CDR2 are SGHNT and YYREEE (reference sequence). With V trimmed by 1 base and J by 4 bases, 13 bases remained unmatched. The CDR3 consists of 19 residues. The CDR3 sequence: CASSLSLLAGAPPTGELFF. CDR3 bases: TGTGCCAGCAGCTTGTCTCTCCTAGCGGGAGCGCCCCCCACCGGGGAGCTGTTTTTT.

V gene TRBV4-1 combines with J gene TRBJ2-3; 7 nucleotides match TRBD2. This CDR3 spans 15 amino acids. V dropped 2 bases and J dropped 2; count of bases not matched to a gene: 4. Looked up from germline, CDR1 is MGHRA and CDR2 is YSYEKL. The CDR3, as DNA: TGCGCCAGCAGCCAATATCGGGAGGTCACAGATACGCAGTATTTT. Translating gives CASSQYREVTDTQYF.

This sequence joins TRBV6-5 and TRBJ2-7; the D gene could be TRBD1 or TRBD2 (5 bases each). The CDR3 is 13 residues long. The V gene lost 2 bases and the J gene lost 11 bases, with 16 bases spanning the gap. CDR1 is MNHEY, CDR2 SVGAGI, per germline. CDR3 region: CASSYATGQKEYF. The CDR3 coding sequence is TGTGCCAGCAGTTACGCGACGGGGCAGAAAGAGTACTTC.

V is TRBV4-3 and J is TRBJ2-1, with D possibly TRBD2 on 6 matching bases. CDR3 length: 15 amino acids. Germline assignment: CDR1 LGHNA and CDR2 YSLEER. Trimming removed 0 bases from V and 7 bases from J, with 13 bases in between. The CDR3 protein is CASSQDSKGRNEQFF. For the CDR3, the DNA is TGCGCCAGCAGCCAAGATTCAAAGGGGAGGAATGAGCAGTTCTTC.

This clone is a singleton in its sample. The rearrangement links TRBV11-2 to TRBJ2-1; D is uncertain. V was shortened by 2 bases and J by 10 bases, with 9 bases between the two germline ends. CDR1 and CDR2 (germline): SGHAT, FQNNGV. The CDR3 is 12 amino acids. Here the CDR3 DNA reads TGTGCCAGCAGCTTAAACGACCGGGAGCAGTTCTTC. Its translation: CASSLNDREQFF. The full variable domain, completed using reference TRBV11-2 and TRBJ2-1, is EAGVAQSPRYKIIEKRQSVAFWCNPISGHATLYWYQQILGQGPKLLIQFQNNGVVDDSQLPKDRFSAERLKGVDSTLKIQPAKLEDSAVYLCASSLNDREQFFGPGTRLTVL.

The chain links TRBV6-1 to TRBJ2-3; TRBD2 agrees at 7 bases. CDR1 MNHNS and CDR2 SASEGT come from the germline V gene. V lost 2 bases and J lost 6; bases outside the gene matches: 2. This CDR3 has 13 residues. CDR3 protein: CASSEWGGDTQYF. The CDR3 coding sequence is TGTGCCAGCAGTGAATGGGGAGGGGATACGCAGTATTTT.

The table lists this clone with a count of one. The DNA of the CDR3 is TGTGCCACCTTTTCGCCGGGGGCTACGGTAGAGACCCAGTACTTC. This gives the protein CATFSPGATVETQYF. V usage is TRBV10-3 and J usage is TRBJ2-5, with D perhaps given as TRBD1 or TRBD2 (6 bases each). From germline, CDR1 is ENHRY and CDR2 SYGVKD. CDR3 length: 15 amino acids. V was pared by 10 bases and J by 4 bases, with 22 bases between.

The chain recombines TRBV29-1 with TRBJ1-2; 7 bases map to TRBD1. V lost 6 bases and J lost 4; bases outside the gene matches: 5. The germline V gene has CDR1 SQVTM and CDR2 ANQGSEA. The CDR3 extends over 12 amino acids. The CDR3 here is CSVEQGSYGYTF. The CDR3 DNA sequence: TGCAGCGTCGAACAGGGGAGCTATGGCTACACCTTC.

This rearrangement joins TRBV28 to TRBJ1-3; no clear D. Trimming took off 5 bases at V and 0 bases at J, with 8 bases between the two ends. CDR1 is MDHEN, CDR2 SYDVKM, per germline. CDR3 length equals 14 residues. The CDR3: CASSGANSGNTIYF. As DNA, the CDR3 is TGTGCCAGCAGTGGAGCTAACTCTGGAAACACCATATATTTT.

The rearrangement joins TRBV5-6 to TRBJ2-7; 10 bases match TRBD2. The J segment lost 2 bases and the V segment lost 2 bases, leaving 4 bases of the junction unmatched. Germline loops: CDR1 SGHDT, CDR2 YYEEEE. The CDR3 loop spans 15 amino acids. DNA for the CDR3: TGTGCCAGCAGCTTTGGACTAGCGGTTACCTACGAGCAGTACTTC. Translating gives CASSFGLAVTYEQYF.

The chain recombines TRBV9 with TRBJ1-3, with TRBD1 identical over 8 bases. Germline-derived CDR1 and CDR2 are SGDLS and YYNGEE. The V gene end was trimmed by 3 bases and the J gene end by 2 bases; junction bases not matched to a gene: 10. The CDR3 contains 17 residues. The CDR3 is CASSAIPTGAPGNTIYF. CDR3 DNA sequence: TGTGCCAGCAGCGCCATCCCGACAGGGGCGCCTGGAAACACCATATATTTT.

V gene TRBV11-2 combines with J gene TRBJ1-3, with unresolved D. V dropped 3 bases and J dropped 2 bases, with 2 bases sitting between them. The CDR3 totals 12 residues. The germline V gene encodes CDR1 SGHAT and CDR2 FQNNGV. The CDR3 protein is CASSFPGNTIYF. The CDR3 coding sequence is TGTGCCAGCAGCTTCCCTGGAAACACCATATATTTT.

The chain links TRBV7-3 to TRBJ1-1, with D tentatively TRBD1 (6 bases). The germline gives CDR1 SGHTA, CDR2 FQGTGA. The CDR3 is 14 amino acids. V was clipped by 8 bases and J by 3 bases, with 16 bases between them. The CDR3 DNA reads TGTGCCAGCCTTGCCAATTCAGGGGACACTGAAGCTTTCTTT. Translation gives CASLANSGDTEAFF.

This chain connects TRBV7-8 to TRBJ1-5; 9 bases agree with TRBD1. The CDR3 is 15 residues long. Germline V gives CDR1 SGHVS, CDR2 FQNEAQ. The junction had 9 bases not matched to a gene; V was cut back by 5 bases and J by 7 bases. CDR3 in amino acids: CASSGTGGGSQPQHF. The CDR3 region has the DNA TGTGCCAGCAGCGGTACAGGGGGCGGAAGCCAGCCCCAGCATTTT.

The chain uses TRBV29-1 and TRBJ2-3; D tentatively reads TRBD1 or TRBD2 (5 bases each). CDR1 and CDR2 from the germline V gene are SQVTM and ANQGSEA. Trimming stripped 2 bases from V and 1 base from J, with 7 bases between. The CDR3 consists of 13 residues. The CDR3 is CSVELGGTDTQYF. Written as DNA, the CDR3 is TGCAGCGTTGAATTGGGGGGCACAGATACGCAGTATTTT.

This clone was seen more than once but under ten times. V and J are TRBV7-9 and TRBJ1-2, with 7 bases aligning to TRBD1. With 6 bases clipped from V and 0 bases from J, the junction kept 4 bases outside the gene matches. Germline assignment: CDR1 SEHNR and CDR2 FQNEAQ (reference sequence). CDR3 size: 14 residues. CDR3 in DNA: TGTGCCAGCAGTTGGGGACAGACTAACTATGGCTACACCTTC. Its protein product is CASSWGQTNYGYTF.

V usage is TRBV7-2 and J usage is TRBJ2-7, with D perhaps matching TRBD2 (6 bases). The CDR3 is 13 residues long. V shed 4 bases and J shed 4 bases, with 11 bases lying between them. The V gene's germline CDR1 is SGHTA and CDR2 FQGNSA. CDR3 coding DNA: TGTGCCAGCAGCTCCGGGACTCAATACGAGCAGTACTTC. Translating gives CASSSGTQYEQYF.

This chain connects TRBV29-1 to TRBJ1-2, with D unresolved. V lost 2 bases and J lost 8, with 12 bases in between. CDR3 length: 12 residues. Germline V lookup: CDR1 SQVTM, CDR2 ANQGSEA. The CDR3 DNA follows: TGCAGCGTTGAATCCGGGGAAGAAGGCTACACCTTC. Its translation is CSVESGEEGYTF.

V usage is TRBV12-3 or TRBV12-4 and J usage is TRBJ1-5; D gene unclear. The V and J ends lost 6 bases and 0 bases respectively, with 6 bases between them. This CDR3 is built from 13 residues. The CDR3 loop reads CASRENSNQPQHF. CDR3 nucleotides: TGTGCCAGCAGGGAAAATAGCAATCAGCCCCAGCATTTT.

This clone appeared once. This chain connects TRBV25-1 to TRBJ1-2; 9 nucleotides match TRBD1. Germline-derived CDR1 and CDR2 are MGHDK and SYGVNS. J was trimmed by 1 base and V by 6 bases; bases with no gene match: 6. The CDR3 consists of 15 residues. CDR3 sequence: CASRGTGGYNYGYTF. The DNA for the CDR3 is TGTGCCAGCAGGGGAACAGGGGGCTATAACTATGGCTACACCTTC.

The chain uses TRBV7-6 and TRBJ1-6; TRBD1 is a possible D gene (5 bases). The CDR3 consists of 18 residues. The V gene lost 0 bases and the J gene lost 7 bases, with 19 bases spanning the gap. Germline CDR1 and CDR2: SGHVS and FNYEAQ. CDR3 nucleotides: TGTGCCAGCAGCTTAGCGTCCCCTGGGGCAGGGCGGAATTCACCCCTCCACTTT. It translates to CASSLASPGAGRNSPLHF.

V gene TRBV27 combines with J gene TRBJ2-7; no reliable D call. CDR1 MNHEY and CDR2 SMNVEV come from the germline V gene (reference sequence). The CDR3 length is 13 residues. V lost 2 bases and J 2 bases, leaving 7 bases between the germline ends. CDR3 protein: CASSLSSPYEQYF. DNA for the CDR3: TGTGCCAGCAGTTTAAGCAGTCCCTACGAGCAGTACTTC.

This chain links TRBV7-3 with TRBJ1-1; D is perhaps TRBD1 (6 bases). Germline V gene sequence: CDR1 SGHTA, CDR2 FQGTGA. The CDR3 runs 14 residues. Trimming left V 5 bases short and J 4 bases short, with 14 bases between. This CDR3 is CASSLRGQGTEAFF. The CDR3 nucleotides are TGTGCCAGCAGCCTCAGGGGCCAGGGCACTGAAGCTTTCTTT.

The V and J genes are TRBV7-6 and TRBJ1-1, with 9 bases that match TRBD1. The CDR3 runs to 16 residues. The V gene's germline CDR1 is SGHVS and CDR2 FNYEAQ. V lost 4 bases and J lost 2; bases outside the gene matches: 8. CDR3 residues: CASSSITGGGNTEAFF. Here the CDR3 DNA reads TGTGCCAGCAGCTCCATAACAGGGGGCGGAAACACTGAAGCTTTCTTT. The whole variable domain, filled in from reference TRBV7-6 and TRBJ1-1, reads GAGVSQSPRYKVTKRGQDVALRCDPISGHVSLYWYRQALGQGPEFLTYFNYEAQQDKSGLPNDRFSAERPEGSISTLTIQRTEQRDSAMYRCASSSITGGGNTEAFFGQGTRLTVV.

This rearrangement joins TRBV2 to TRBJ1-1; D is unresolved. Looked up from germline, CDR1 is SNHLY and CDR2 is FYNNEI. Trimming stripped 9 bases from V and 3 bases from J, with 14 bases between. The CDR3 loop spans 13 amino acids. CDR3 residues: CASQLRPDTEAFF. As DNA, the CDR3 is TGTGCCAGTCAGCTCAGGCCAGACACTGAAGCTTTCTTT.